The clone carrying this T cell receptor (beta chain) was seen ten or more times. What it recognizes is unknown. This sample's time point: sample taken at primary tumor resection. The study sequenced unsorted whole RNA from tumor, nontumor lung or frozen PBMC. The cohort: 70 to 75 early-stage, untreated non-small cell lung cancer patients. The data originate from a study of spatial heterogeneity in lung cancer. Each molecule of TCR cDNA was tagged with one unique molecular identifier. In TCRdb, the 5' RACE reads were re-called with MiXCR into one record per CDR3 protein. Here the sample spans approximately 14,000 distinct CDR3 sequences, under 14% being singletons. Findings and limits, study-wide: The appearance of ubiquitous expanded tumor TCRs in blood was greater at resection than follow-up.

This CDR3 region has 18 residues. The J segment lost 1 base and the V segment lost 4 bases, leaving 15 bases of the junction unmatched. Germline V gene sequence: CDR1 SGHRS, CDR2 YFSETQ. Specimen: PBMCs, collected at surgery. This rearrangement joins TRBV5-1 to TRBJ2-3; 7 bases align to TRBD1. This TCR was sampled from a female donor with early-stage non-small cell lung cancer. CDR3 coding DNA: TGCGCCAGCAGCACCCTCGACAGGGCCCTAAGGGGCACAGATACGCAGTATTTT. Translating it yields CASSTLDRALRGTDTQYF.